Sequencing of this TCR beta chain was carried out in a study of blood T cell repertoires in COVID-19 (dated by TCRdb to 2018 to 2020). About the full investigation: Samples covering the acute and convalescent phases of COVID-19 were provided by collaborators in the United States, Italy and Spain. The sample metadata nearly always contained a de-identified subject ID, COVID-19 status, age in years and sex. The prospective study material was composed of cDNA or gDNA derived from T cells, B-cell-depleted T cells, or PBMCs. Deeply sampled blood TCRbeta repertoires from subjects exposed to, actively infected with, or recovered from COVID-19 were included in the dataset. The samples were drawn from two sources: the first 160 participants of the ongoing ImmuneRACE study, and 1,200 or so subjects contributed by 6 global collaborators. The repertoires were made available in a free public database intended to serve as a resource for research on the immune response to SARS-CoV-2. HLA class I and class II types, where available, came from metadata supplied by the sample provider rather than from assay-based typing. On the study overall, not on this receptor specifically: The quantity of clinical and demographic metadata differed by source and by participant and was supplied without curation.

TCRbeta CDR3 regions were amplified from genomic DNA using the immunoSEQ Assay, a bias-controlled multiplex PCR. Per the original workflow: Nucleated cell counts per sample were estimated from amplification of reference gene primers within the assay. Sequence reads were collapsed and filtered to measure the absolute abundance of every unique TCRbeta CDR3 rearrangement. For each sample, productive Simpson clonality was calculated by taking the square root of Simpson's diversity index across productive rearrangements. Drawn from immuneACCESS, this table holds only the in-frame rearrangements with V and J called that TCRdb kept. Clones are partly lost; checked studies trace under half to an unresolved V gene and leave the rest unexplained. V and J calls and clone size come straight from that table; D and trimming were deduced from the DNA. A total of around 130,000 clones appear in this sample, more than 70% of them only once. Roughly 7.9% of the sample is taken by the ten largest.

A few counts support this clone. It lacks a known antigen. No base qualities exist here, and no much larger clone lies one base off it. Collaborating institutions collected whole blood in K2EDTA tubes following their own protocols. For TCRbeta analysis, collaborators shipped samples in one of three forms: frozen whole blood, isolated PBMCs, or DNA extracted from either of those sample types. CDR1 and CDR2 are drawn from the germline V gene: MDHEN, SYDVKM. The CDR3 numbers 17 residues from cysteine through phenylalanine. CDR3 DNA is the only sequence kept; it has 51 bases, read in frame from the first base. V lost 6 bases and J lost 0 bases; the stretch between them is 18 bases long.

The sample comprised peripheral blood. The sequence was obtained from a human donor in a cohort sampled during active COVID-19. This receptor chain uses TRBV28 and TRBJ1-5; a tentative D match to TRBD1 spans 6 bases. The sequenced DNA: TGTGCCAGCAGCCTAACAGGGATATACTATAGCAATCAGCCCCAGCATTTT. The encoded protein is CASSLTGIYYSNQPQHF. The entire variable domain, with the stretches around the CDR3 drawn from the reference TRBV28 and TRBJ1-5 proteins, is DVKVTQSSRYLVKRTGEKVFLECVQDMDHENMFWYRQDPGLGLRLIYFSYDVKMKEKGDIPEGYSVSREKKERFSLILESASTNQTSMYLCASSLTGIYYSNQPQHFGDGTRLSIL.